The rows below give T cell receptor beta chains drawn from one sample of a study of blood T cell repertoires in COVID-19. Profiled with immunoSEQ multiplex PCR; TCRdb holds only in-frame clones, not every one. The repertoire holds 250,000 to 350,000 clones, 84% seen once, with approximately 1.5% in the top ten. Sequenced input: peripheral blood. Source of these receptors: a human donor with COVID-19, enrolled during active disease. The donor label of this sample is uncertain. Both conserved end residues are part of each CDR3. D genes are given only for firm matches. Only part of the rows carry a size: once, few, many, or a class if the clone is expanded.

j_call: TRBJ2-7
v_call: TRBV18
d_call: -
clone_size: -
cdr3_aa: CASSPNRVHEQYF
cdr3_nt: TGTGCCAGCTCACCAAACAGGGTCCACGAGCAGTACTTC

j_call: TRBJ1-6
v_call: TRBV2
d_call: TRBD1
clone_size: once
cdr3_aa: CASTWGQINSPLHF
cdr3_nt: TGTGCCAGCACCTGGGGACAGATAAATTCACCCCTCCACTTT

j_call: TRBJ1-3
v_call: TRBV9
d_call: -
clone_size: -
cdr3_aa: CASSPSTGSGNTIYF
cdr3_nt: TGTGCCAGCAGCCCATCAACAGGATCTGGAAACACCATATATTTT

j_call: TRBJ2-6
v_call: TRBV7-3
d_call: -
clone_size: -
cdr3_aa: CASSPLGRNAVSGANVLTF
cdr3_nt: TGTGCCAGCAGCCCCTTGGGCCGTAATGCCGTCTCTGGGGCCAACGTCCTGACTTTC

j_call: TRBJ1-4
v_call: TRBV29-1
d_call: TRBD1
clone_size: -
cdr3_aa: CSGGTGQEKLFF
cdr3_nt: TGCAGCGGTGGGACAGGTCAGGAAAAACTGTTTTTT

j_call: TRBJ2-7
v_call: TRBV7-9
d_call: TRBD1
clone_size: -
cdr3_aa: CASSLGGDRDEQYF
cdr3_nt: TGTGCCAGCAGCTTAGGTGGGGACAGGGACGAGCAGTACTTC

j_call: TRBJ1-1
v_call: TRBV19
d_call: -
clone_size: -
cdr3_aa: CASASGQNLMNTEAFF
cdr3_nt: TGTGCCAGTGCCTCTGGACAGAATCTTATGAACACTGAAGCTTTCTTT

j_call: TRBJ2-7
v_call: TRBV7-8
d_call: -
clone_size: few
cdr3_aa: CASSLGRSLAYEQYF
cdr3_nt: TGTGCCAGCAGCTTAGGTAGGAGCCTTGCCTACGAGCAGTACTTC

j_call: TRBJ1-1
v_call: TRBV28
d_call: -
clone_size: -
cdr3_aa: CASSFRVGDTEAFF
cdr3_nt: TGTGCCAGCAGTTTCCGGGTCGGGGACACTGAAGCTTTCTTT

j_call: TRBJ1-2
v_call: TRBV3-1/TRBV3-2
d_call: -
clone_size: -
cdr3_aa: CASSQRGGGSGTF
cdr3_nt: TGTGCCAGCAGCCAACGCGGTGGGGGCTCGGGGACCTTC

j_call: TRBJ1-2
v_call: TRBV15
d_call: -
clone_size: -
cdr3_aa: CATSRAGSRGNYGYTF
cdr3_nt: TGTGCCACCAGCAGAGCAGGCAGTCGGGGGAACTATGGCTACACCTTC

j_call: TRBJ1-5
v_call: TRBV2
d_call: -
clone_size: -
cdr3_aa: CASSAQGTDQPQHF
cdr3_nt: TGTGCCAGCAGTGCTCAGGGTACTGATCAGCCCCAGCATTTT

j_call: TRBJ2-1
v_call: TRBV27
d_call: TRBD2
clone_size: -
cdr3_aa: CASSPGTSGDNEQFF
cdr3_nt: TGTGCCAGCAGTCCCGGGACTAGCGGAGACAATGAGCAGTTCTTC

j_call: TRBJ2-2
v_call: TRBV28
d_call: -
clone_size: -
cdr3_aa: CASIWGRVNTGELFF
cdr3_nt: TGTGCCAGCATTTGGGGCAGGGTAAACACCGGGGAGCTGTTTTTT

j_call: TRBJ1-6
v_call: TRBV30
d_call: -
clone_size: -
cdr3_aa: CAWSFGSPLHF
cdr3_nt: TGTGCCTGGAGCTTTGGCTCACCCCTCCACTTT

j_call: TRBJ2-2
v_call: TRBV5-1
d_call: TRBD1
clone_size: -
cdr3_aa: CASSRQGVMDTGELFF
cdr3_nt: TGCGCCAGCAGCAGACAGGGCGTTATGGACACCGGGGAGCTGTTTTTT

j_call: TRBJ2-1
v_call: TRBV2
d_call: -
clone_size: -
cdr3_aa: CASTSRGGNEQFF
cdr3_nt: TGTGCCAGCACTTCGAGGGGAGGCAATGAGCAGTTCTTC

j_call: TRBJ1-2
v_call: TRBV27
d_call: -
clone_size: -
cdr3_aa: CASSLLGEDNYGYTF
cdr3_nt: TGTGCCAGCAGTTTACTAGGAGAGGATAACTATGGCTACACCTTC

j_call: TRBJ2-1
v_call: TRBV27
d_call: -
clone_size: once
cdr3_aa: CASSLFRGRAGNEQFF
cdr3_nt: TGTGCCAGCAGTTTATTCAGGGGAAGGGCGGGCAATGAGCAGTTCTTC

j_call: TRBJ1-5
v_call: TRBV7-2
d_call: -
clone_size: few
cdr3_aa: CASSLTGFSEYSNQPQHF
cdr3_nt: TGTGCCAGCAGCTTAACAGGTTTTTCCGAATATAGCAATCAGCCCCAGCATTTT

j_call: TRBJ2-7
v_call: TRBV25-1
d_call: TRBD1
clone_size: once
cdr3_aa: CASSAGTGGHYEQYF
cdr3_nt: TGTGCCAGCAGTGCCGGGACAGGGGGTCACTACGAGCAGTACTTC

j_call: TRBJ1-5
v_call: TRBV30
d_call: TRBD1
clone_size: -
cdr3_aa: CAWATGYNQPQHF
cdr3_nt: TGTGCCTGGGCGACAGGGTATAATCAGCCCCAGCATTTT

j_call: TRBJ1-3
v_call: TRBV5-5
d_call: -
clone_size: -
cdr3_aa: CASSFSLVRAVTRGGNTIYF
cdr3_nt: TGTGCCAGCAGCTTCTCCCTCGTACGGGCCGTTACTCGGGGTGGAAACACCATATATTTT

j_call: TRBJ2-2
v_call: TRBV5-5
d_call: TRBD1
clone_size: -
cdr3_aa: CASSSGRGQANTGELFF
cdr3_nt: TGTGCCAGCAGCTCAGGAAGGGGACAGGCAAACACCGGGGAGCTGTTTTTT

j_call: TRBJ1-2
v_call: TRBV27
d_call: -
clone_size: -
cdr3_aa: CASSLRGRYGYTF
cdr3_nt: TGTGCCAGCAGTTTACGGGGGAGGTATGGCTACACCTTC

j_call: TRBJ2-7
v_call: TRBV19
d_call: -
clone_size: -
cdr3_aa: CASSTSSGSLEQYF
cdr3_nt: TGTGCCAGTAGTACGTCCTCGGGGTCCCTCGAGCAGTACTTC

j_call: TRBJ2-7
v_call: TRBV28
d_call: -
clone_size: -
cdr3_aa: CASSLRGGAGLSYEQYF
cdr3_nt: TGTGCCAGCAGTTTGAGGGGCGGGGCAGGGCTCTCCTACGAGCAGTACTTC

j_call: TRBJ1-4
v_call: TRBV7-3
d_call: -
clone_size: once
cdr3_aa: CASSSLVPTNEKLFF
cdr3_nt: TGTGCCAGCAGCTCCTTAGTTCCAACTAATGAAAAACTGTTTTTT

j_call: TRBJ2-7
v_call: TRBV30
d_call: TRBD1
clone_size: -
cdr3_aa: CAWTPDRAFYEQYF
cdr3_nt: TGTGCCTGGACTCCGGACAGGGCATTCTACGAGCAGTACTTC

j_call: TRBJ1-2
v_call: TRBV4-3
d_call: TRBD1
clone_size: -
cdr3_aa: CASSHNPGQIIYGYTF
cdr3_nt: TGCGCCAGCAGCCACAACCCGGGACAGATAATCTATGGCTACACCTTC

j_call: TRBJ2-2
v_call: TRBV9
d_call: TRBD1
clone_size: -
cdr3_aa: CASSVAGQGTGELFF
cdr3_nt: TGTGCCAGCAGCGTAGCGGGACAGGGGACCGGGGAGCTGTTTTTT

j_call: TRBJ2-4
v_call: TRBV27
d_call: -
clone_size: -
cdr3_aa: CASSLYQGLAKNIQYF
cdr3_nt: TGTGCCAGCAGTTTATATCAGGGATTAGCCAAAAACATTCAGTACTTC

j_call: TRBJ2-1
v_call: TRBV28
d_call: TRBD1
clone_size: -
cdr3_aa: CASSSTGMNEQFF
cdr3_nt: TGTGCCAGCAGCTCGACAGGGATGAATGAGCAGTTCTTC

j_call: TRBJ1-1
v_call: TRBV28
d_call: -
clone_size: -
cdr3_aa: CASSLQGTNTEAFF
cdr3_nt: TGTGCCAGCAGTTTACAGGGCACGAACACTGAAGCTTTCTTT

j_call: TRBJ1-2
v_call: TRBV27
d_call: TRBD1
clone_size: -
cdr3_aa: CASTPSPGTGYGYTF
cdr3_nt: TGTGCCAGCACCCCTAGTCCCGGGACAGGGTATGGCTACACCTTC

j_call: TRBJ1-2
v_call: TRBV28
d_call: -
clone_size: few
cdr3_aa: CASSRTQTYGYTF
cdr3_nt: TGTGCCAGCAGCCGTACACAGACCTATGGCTACACCTTC

j_call: TRBJ2-1
v_call: TRBV15
d_call: TRBD1
clone_size: few
cdr3_aa: CATSSIDRVADNEQFF
cdr3_nt: TGTGCCACCAGCAGCATAGACAGGGTAGCCGACAATGAGCAGTTCTTC

j_call: TRBJ1-1
v_call: TRBV29-1
d_call: TRBD1
clone_size: -
cdr3_aa: CSVEENRGTRGAFF
cdr3_nt: TGCAGCGTTGAAGAAAACAGGGGCACCCGAGGGGCTTTCTTT

j_call: TRBJ2-7
v_call: TRBV19
d_call: TRBD1
clone_size: -
cdr3_aa: CASRATGGQGPYEQYF
cdr3_nt: TGTGCCAGTAGGGCGACTGGGGGACAGGGCCCCTACGAGCAGTACTTC

j_call: TRBJ2-3
v_call: TRBV5-1
d_call: TRBD2
clone_size: -
cdr3_aa: CASSTETSGRAGTQYF
cdr3_nt: TGCGCCAGCAGCACCGAAACTAGCGGGAGGGCGGGTACGCAGTATTTT

j_call: TRBJ2-1
v_call: TRBV27
d_call: TRBD2
clone_size: -
cdr3_aa: CASGGASGPTIYNEQFF
cdr3_nt: TGTGCCAGCGGTGGGGCTAGCGGGCCAACCATATACAATGAGCAGTTCTTC

j_call: TRBJ1-1
v_call: TRBV30
d_call: -
clone_size: few
cdr3_aa: CAWSTMATTEAFF
cdr3_nt: TGTGCCTGGAGTACTATGGCAACCACTGAAGCTTTCTTT

j_call: TRBJ1-5
v_call: TRBV10-3
d_call: TRBD1
clone_size: -
cdr3_aa: CATTGGQDQPQHF
cdr3_nt: TGTGCCACCACAGGGGGTCAGGATCAGCCCCAGCATTTT

j_call: TRBJ1-3
v_call: TRBV4-3
d_call: -
clone_size: many
cdr3_aa: CASSQGHSGNTIYF
cdr3_nt: TGCGCCAGCAGCCAAGGACACTCTGGAAACACCATATATTTT

j_call: TRBJ2-3
v_call: TRBV3-1/TRBV3-2
d_call: -
clone_size: -
cdr3_aa: CASSQNSGGVADTQYF
cdr3_nt: TGTGCCAGCAGCCAAAATAGCGGAGGGGTGGCAGATACGCAGTATTTT

j_call: TRBJ2-2
v_call: TRBV5-1
d_call: -
clone_size: -
cdr3_aa: CASSLGQVDTGELFF
cdr3_nt: TGCGCCAGCAGCTTGGGACAGGTCGACACCGGGGAGCTGTTTTTT

j_call: TRBJ2-1
v_call: TRBV11-2
d_call: TRBD2
clone_size: once
cdr3_aa: CASSLAGLVYNEQFF
cdr3_nt: TGTGCCAGCAGCTTGGCGGGACTAGTCTACAATGAGCAGTTCTTC

j_call: TRBJ2-7
v_call: TRBV11-2
d_call: TRBD2
clone_size: few
cdr3_aa: CASSFGLAGRGEQYF
cdr3_nt: TGTGCCAGCAGCTTTGGGCTAGCGGGACGAGGGGAGCAGTACTTC

j_call: TRBJ1-5
v_call: TRBV12-3/TRBV12-4
d_call: TRBD1
clone_size: -
cdr3_aa: CASTGTGMQPQHF
cdr3_nt: TGTGCCAGCACCGGGACAGGTATGCAGCCCCAGCATTTT

j_call: TRBJ2-3
v_call: TRBV28
d_call: -
clone_size: -
cdr3_aa: CASSSAGPYTDTQYF
cdr3_nt: TGTGCCAGCAGTAGTGCGGGACCGTACACAGATACGCAGTATTTT

j_call: TRBJ1-6
v_call: TRBV30
d_call: -
clone_size: -
cdr3_aa: CAFISGTKNSPLHF
cdr3_nt: TGTGCCTTTATTTCCGGGACTAAAAATTCACCCCTCCACTTT

j_call: TRBJ1-1
v_call: TRBV27
d_call: TRBD1
clone_size: -
cdr3_aa: CASSLVPGTGVNTEAFF
cdr3_nt: TGTGCCAGCAGTTTAGTCCCCGGGACAGGGGTAAACACTGAAGCTTTCTTT

j_call: TRBJ1-1
v_call: TRBV4-1
d_call: -
clone_size: -
cdr3_aa: CASSQDPGRVARRGNTEAFF
cdr3_nt: TGCGCCAGCAGCCAAGATCCGGGTAGGGTGGCCCGCCGGGGGAACACTGAAGCTTTCTTT

j_call: TRBJ2-2
v_call: TRBV5-1
d_call: -
clone_size: -
cdr3_aa: CASKRTENTGELFF
cdr3_nt: TGCGCCAGCAAACGGACAGAGAACACCGGGGAGCTGTTTTTT

j_call: TRBJ2-2
v_call: TRBV11-2
d_call: -
clone_size: few
cdr3_aa: CASSPWRDTGELFF
cdr3_nt: TGTGCCAGCAGCCCTTGGAGGGACACCGGGGAGCTGTTTTTT

j_call: TRBJ2-6
v_call: TRBV7-2
d_call: -
clone_size: -
cdr3_aa: CASSLGASGANVLTF
cdr3_nt: TGTGCCAGCAGCTTAGGAGCTTCTGGGGCCAACGTCCTGACTTTC

j_call: TRBJ2-4
v_call: TRBV3-1/TRBV3-2
d_call: TRBD1
clone_size: -
cdr3_aa: CASSPTLGQGENIQYF
cdr3_nt: TGTGCCAGCAGTCCCACCTTGGGACAGGGAGAAAACATTCAGTACTTC

j_call: TRBJ1-4
v_call: TRBV30
d_call: TRBD1
clone_size: -
cdr3_aa: CAWSVQGAEEKLFF
cdr3_nt: TGTGCCTGGAGTGTACAGGGGGCGGAAGAAAAACTGTTTTTT

j_call: TRBJ2-5
v_call: TRBV11-2
d_call: TRBD2
clone_size: -
cdr3_aa: CASSSRLAGGETQYF
cdr3_nt: TGTGCCAGCAGCTCGCGCCTAGCGGGGGGGGAGACCCAGTACTTC